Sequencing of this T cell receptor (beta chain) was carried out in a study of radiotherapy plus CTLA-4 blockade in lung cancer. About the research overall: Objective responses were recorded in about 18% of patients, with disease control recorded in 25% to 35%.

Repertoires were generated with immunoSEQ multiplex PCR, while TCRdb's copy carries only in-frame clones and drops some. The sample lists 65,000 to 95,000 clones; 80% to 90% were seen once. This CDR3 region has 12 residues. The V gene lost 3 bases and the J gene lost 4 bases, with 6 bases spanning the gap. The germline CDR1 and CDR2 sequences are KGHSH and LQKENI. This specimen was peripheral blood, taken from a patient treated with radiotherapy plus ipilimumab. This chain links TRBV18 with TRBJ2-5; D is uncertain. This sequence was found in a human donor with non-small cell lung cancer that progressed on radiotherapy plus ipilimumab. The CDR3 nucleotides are TGTGCCAGCTCACCCACGCCAGAGACCCAGTACTTC. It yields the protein CASSPTPETQYF.